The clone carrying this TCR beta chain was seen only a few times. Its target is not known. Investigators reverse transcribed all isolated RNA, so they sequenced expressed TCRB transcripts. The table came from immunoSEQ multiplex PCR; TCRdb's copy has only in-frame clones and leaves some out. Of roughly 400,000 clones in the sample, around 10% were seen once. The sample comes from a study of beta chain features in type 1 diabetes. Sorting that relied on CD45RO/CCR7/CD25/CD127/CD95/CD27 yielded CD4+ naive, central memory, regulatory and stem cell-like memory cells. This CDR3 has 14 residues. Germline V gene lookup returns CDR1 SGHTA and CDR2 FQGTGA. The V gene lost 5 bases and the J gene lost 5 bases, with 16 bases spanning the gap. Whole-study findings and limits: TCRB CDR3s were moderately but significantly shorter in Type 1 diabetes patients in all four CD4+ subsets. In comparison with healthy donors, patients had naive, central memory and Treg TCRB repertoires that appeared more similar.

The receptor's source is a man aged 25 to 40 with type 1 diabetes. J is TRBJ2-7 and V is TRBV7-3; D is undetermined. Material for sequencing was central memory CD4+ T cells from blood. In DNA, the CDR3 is TGTGCCAGCAGCCCTGACCCTAAAGGCCACGAGCAGTACTTC. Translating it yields CASSPDPKGHEQYF. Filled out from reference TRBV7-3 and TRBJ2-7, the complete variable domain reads GAGVSQTPSNKVTEKGKYVELRCDPISGHTALYWYRQSLGQGPEFLIYFQGTGAADDSGLPNDRFFAVRPEGSVSTLKIQRTERGDSAVYLCASSPDPKGHEQYFGPGTRLTVT.